Following are 7 T cell receptor beta chains from one sample sequenced in a study of blood T cell repertoires in COVID-19. The method was immunoSEQ multiplex PCR; TCRdb's version includes in-frame clones alone and lacks a portion of them. The data contain around 100,000 clones, more than 75% of them singletons. The sample comprised peripheral blood. These receptors came from a man under 40 in a cohort sampled during active COVID-19.

The rearrangement joins TRBV2 to TRBJ1-5; TRBD1 aligns across 9 bases. The CDR3 totals 15 residues. Germline CDR1 reads SNHLY; CDR2 reads FYNNEI. The V gene end was trimmed by 4 bases and the J gene end by 5 bases; junction bases not matched to a gene: 6. CDR3 loop: CASSGMTGGDQPQHF. The CDR3 DNA reads TGTGCCAGCAGTGGGATGACAGGGGGTGATCAGCCCCAGCATTTT.

CDR3 protein: CASSAREGYNSPLHF. The CDR3 bases are TGTGCCAGCAGTGCCCGGGAAGGTTATAATTCACCCCTCCACTTT. The chain joins TRBV6-6 to TRBJ1-6; D call uncertain. Looked up from germline, CDR1 is MNHNY and CDR2 is SVGAGI (reference sequence). V was pared by 5 bases and J by 4 bases, with 12 bases between. The CDR3 loop spans 15 amino acids.

Here the CDR3 reads CATRGGSTNTGELFF. The DNA for the CDR3 is TGTGCCACCCGGGGGGGCAGTACGAACACCGGGGAGCTGTTTTTT. The genes are TRBV6-5 and TRBJ2-2; 8 positions agree with TRBD2. Germline CDR1 and CDR2: MNHEY and SVGAGI. V lost 10 bases and J lost 0; bases outside the gene matches: 7. CDR3 length: 15 amino acids.

J is TRBJ1-4 and V is TRBV7-2; 9 bases fit TRBD1. The germline V gene encodes CDR1 SGHTA and CDR2 FQGNSA. The CDR3 spans 14 residues. With 5 bases clipped from V and 8 bases from J, the junction kept 6 bases outside the gene matches. Here the CDR3 DNA reads TGTGCCAGCAGCAGACGGACAGGGGAGGAAAAACTGTTTTTT. Protein product: CASSRRTGEEKLFF.

The genes are TRBV30 and TRBJ2-7; 8 nucleotides align to TRBD2. From germline, CDR1 is GTSNPN and CDR2 SVGIG (reference sequence). The CDR3 extends over 13 amino acids. With 4 bases clipped from V and 2 bases from J, the junction kept 4 bases outside the gene matches. The CDR3 sequence: CAWTRGAPYEQYF. In nucleotides, the CDR3 is TGTGCCTGGACGCGGGGGGCCCCCTACGAGCAGTACTTC.

The chain has TRBV7-9 and TRBJ2-7, with 8 bases matching TRBD2. Germline CDR1 SEHNR, CDR2 FQNEAQ (reference sequence). This CDR3 contains 15 residues. V gave up 5 bases and J gave up 6 bases; unmatched junction bases: 12. CDR3 DNA sequence: TGTGCCAGCAGCCCGGTCGGGGGGGTCCGTATCGAGCAGTACTTC. This sequence encodes CASSPVGGVRIEQYF.

V is TRBV30 and J is TRBJ1-4; TRBD1 might be the D (6 bases). CDR3 length: 13 residues. Per the germline V gene, CDR1 is GTSNPN and CDR2 is SVGIG (reference sequence). V dropped 2 bases and J dropped 8 bases, with 12 bases sitting between them. Written as DNA, the CDR3 is TGTGCCTGGAGTACAGGGCCGGGAGAAAAACTGTTTTTT. Its protein product is CAWSTGPGEKLFF. Filled out from reference TRBV30 and TRBJ1-4, the complete variable domain reads SQTIHQWPATLVQPVGSPLSLECTVEGTSNPNLYWYRQAAGRGLQLLFYSVGIGQISSEVPQNLSASRPQDRQFILSSKKLLLSDSGFYLCAWSTGPGEKLFFGSGTQLSVL.